This T cell receptor (beta chain) is drawn from a study of blood T cell repertoires in COVID-19. In its sample, this clone was seen a few times. V lost 4 bases to trimming and J lost 1 base, with 14 bases between them. There are 16 residues in the CDR3. The germline V gene has CDR1 MNHEY and CDR2 SMNVEV (reference sequence). Generated by immunoSEQ multiplex PCR, the TCRdb table keeps only in-frame clones and is missing some. The table shows over 200,000 clones, with 70% to 90% occurring only once. Enrolled through a virtual design, the participants were between roughly 18 and 95 years of age and came from under 30 US areas. Participants were placed into cohorts based on the clinical history they reported. Cohort 3 donors counted as recovered after two negative PCRs, clearance, or resolved symptoms.

Sequenced sample: PBMCs or T cells enriched from blood (not recorded which). The chain is built from TRBV27 and TRBJ1-5; D unclear. The origin of this receptor is a man in his thirties or forties who had recovered from COVID-19. CDR3 DNA: TGTGCCAGCAGTTCCCTTCTAGGTGCAAGCAATCAGCCCCAGCATTTT. Protein product: CASSSLLGASNQPQHF.